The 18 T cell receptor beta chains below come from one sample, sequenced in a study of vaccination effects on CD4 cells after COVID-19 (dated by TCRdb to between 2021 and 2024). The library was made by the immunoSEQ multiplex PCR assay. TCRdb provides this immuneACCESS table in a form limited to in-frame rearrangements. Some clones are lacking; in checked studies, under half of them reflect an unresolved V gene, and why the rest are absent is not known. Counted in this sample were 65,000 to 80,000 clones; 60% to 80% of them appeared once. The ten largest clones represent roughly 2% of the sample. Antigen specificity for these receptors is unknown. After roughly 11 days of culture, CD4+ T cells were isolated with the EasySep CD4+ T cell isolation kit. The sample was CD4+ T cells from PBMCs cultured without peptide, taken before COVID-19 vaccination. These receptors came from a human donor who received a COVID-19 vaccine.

The CDR3 region has the DNA TGTGCCAGCAGCCGGACAGGGGGCGAAGACATTCAGTACTTC. Translation: CASSRTGGEDIQYF. V usage is TRBV6-5 and J usage is TRBJ2-4; 11 nucleotides align to TRBD1. V was pared by 6 bases and J by 8 bases, with 6 bases of the junction left unmatched. Germline values: CDR1 MNHEY, CDR2 SVGAGI. The CDR3 has 14 residues.

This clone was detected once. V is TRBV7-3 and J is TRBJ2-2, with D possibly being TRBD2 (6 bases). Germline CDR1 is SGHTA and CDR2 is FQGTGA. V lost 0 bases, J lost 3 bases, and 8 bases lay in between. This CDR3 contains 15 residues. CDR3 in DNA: TGTGCCAGCAGCTTAACCGGGGGTGACACCGGGGAGCTGTTTTTT. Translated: CASSLTGGDTGELFF.

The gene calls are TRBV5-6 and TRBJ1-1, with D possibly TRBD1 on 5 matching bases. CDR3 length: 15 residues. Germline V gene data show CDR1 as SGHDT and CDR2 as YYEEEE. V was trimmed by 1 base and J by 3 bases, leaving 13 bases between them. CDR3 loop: CASSLFLREDTEAFF. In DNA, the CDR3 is TGTGCCAGCAGCTTGTTTCTCAGGGAGGACACTGAAGCTTTCTTT. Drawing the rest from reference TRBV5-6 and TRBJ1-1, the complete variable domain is DAGVTQSPTHLIKTRGQQVTLRCSPKSGHDTVSWYQQALGQGPQFIFQYYEEEERQRGNFPDRFSGHQFPNYSSELNVNALLLGDSALYLCASSLFLREDTEAFFGQGTRLTVV.

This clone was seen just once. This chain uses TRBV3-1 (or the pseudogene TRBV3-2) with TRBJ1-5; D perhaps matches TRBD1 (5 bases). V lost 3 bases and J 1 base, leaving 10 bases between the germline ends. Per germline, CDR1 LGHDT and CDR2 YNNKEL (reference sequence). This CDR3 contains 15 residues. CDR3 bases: TGTGCCAGCAGCCATGGCAGGGTGAGCAATCAGCCCCAGCATTTT. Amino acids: CASSHGRVSNQPQHF.

CDR3 sequence: CASSLETSGGPSGTQYF. CDR3 nucleotides: TGTGCCAGCAGCTTAGAGACTAGCGGGGGGCCCTCCGGTACGCAGTATTTT. The rearrangement links TRBV7-6 to TRBJ2-3, with 13 bases matching TRBD2. Germline V gene lookup returns CDR1 SGHVS and CDR2 FNYEAQ. Trimming cost V 1 base and J 8 bases; bases outside gene matches: 9. CDR3 length equals 17 residues.

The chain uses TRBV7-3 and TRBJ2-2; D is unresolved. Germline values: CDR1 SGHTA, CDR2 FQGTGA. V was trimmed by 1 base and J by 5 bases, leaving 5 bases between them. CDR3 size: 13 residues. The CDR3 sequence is CASSLSQTGELFF. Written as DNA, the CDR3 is TGTGCCAGCAGCTTAAGTCAAACCGGGGAGCTGTTTTTT.

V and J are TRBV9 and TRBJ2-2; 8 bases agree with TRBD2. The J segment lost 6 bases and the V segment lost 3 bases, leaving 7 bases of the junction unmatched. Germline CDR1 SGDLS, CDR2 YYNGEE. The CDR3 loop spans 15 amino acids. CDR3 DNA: TGTGCCAGCAGCGGGTTAAACGGGGGGGCCGGGGAGCTGTTTTTT. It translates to CASSGLNGGAGELFF.

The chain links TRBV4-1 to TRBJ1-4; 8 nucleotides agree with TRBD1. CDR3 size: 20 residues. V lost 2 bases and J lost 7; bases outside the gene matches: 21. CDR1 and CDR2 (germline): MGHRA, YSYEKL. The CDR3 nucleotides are TGCGCCAGCAGCCAACCCCTGAATGCCGGGACAGGCGGAGTCGGTGAAAAACTGTTTTTT. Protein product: CASSQPLNAGTGGVGEKLFF.

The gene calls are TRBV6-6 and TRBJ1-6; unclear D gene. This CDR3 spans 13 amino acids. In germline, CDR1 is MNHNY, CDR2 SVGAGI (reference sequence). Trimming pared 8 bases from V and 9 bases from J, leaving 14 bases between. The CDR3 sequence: CASCEDPGSPLHF. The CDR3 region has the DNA TGTGCCAGCTGTGAGGACCCGGGTTCACCCCTCCACTTT.

The CDR3, as DNA: TGTGCTAGTGGTTTGTTCACCCTAACTCGGGGCTACACCTTC. Translating gives CASGLFTLTRGYTF. The chain carries TRBV12-5 and TRBJ1-2; D is ambiguous. Trimming cost V 2 bases and J 8 bases, with 15 bases left between them. CDR1 is LGHNT, CDR2 FRNRAP, per germline. The CDR3 is made up of 14 amino acids.

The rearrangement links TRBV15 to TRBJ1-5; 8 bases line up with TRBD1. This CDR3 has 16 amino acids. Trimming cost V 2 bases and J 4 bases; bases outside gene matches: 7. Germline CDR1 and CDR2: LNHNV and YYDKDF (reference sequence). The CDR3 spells CATSRTRGQVNQPQHF. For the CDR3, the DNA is TGTGCCACCAGCAGAACGCGGGGACAGGTTAATCAGCCCCAGCATTTT. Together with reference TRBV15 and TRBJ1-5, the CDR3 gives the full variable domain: DAMVIQNPRYQVTQFGKPVTLSCSQTLNHNVMYWYQQKSSQAPKLLFHYYDKDFNNEADTPDNFQSRRPNTSFCFLDIRSPGLGDTAMYLCATSRTRGQVNQPQHFGDGTRLSIL.

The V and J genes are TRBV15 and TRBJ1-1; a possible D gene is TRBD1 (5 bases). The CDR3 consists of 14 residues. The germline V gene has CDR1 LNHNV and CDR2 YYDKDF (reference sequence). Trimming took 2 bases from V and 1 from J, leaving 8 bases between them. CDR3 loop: CATSRPGENTEAFF. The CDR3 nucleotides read TGTGCCACCAGCAGACCGGGGGAGAACACTGAAGCTTTCTTT.

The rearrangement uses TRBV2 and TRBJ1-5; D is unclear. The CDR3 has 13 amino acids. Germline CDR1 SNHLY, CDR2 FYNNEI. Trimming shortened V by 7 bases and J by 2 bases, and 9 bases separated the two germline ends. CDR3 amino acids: CASNIKRNQPQHF. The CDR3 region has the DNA TGTGCCAGCAACATTAAGCGCAATCAGCCCCAGCATTTT.

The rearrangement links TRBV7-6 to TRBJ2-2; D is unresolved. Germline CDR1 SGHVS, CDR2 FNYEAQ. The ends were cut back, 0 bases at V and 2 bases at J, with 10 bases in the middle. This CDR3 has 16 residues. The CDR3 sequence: CASSLAGHPNTGELFF. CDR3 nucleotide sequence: TGTGCCAGCAGCTTAGCGGGTCACCCCAACACCGGGGAGCTGTTTTTT.

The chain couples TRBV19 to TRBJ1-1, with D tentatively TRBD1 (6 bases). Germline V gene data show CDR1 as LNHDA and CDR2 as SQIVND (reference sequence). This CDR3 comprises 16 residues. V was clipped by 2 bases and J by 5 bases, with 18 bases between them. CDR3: CASSIRHGGSGTEAFF. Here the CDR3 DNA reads TGTGCCAGTAGTATAAGGCATGGGGGCTCGGGAACTGAAGCTTTCTTT. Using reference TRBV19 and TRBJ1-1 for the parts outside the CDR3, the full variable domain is DGGITQSPKYLFRKEGQNVTLSCEQNLNHDAMYWYRQDPGQGLRLIYYSQIVNDFQKGDIAEGYSVSREKKESFPLTVTSAQKNPTAFYLCASSIRHGGSGTEAFFGQGTRLTVV.

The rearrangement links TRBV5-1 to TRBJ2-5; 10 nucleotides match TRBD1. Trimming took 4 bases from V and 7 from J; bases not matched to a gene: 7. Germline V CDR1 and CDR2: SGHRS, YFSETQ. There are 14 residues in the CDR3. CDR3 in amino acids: CASSLGTGVATQYF. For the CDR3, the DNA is TGCGCCAGCAGCCTCGGGACAGGGGTGGCGACCCAGTACTTC.

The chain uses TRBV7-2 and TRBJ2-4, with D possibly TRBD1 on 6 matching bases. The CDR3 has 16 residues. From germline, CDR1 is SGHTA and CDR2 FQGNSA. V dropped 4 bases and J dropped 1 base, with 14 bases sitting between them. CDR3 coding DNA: TGTGCCAGCAGCTCAACAGGGACGTCGGCCAAAAACATTCAGTACTTC. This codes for CASSSTGTSAKNIQYF.

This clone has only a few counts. The CDR3 region is CASSRVFRRNTEAFF. The DNA for the CDR3 is TGTGCCAGCAGCCGTGTTTTCCGGCGGAACACTGAAGCTTTCTTT. The V call is TRBV13, the J call TRBJ1-1, with D unclear. The CDR3 length is 15 residues. Trimming removed 5 bases at V and 1 base at J, with 14 bases between. The germline V gene has CDR1 PRHDT and CDR2 FYEKMQ (reference sequence). The full variable domain, its missing parts supplied by reference TRBV13 and TRBJ1-1, is AAGVIQSPRHLIKEKRETATLKCYPIPRHDTVYWYQQGPGQDPQFLISFYEKMQSDKGSIPDRFSAQQFSDYHSELNMSSLELGDSALYFCASSRVFRRNTEAFFGQGTRLTVV.